The clone carrying this TCR beta chain was observed a handful of times. Its antigen remains unidentified. The germline CDR1 and CDR2 sequences are MDHEN and SYDVKM. V was trimmed by 4 bases and J by 2 bases, leaving 13 bases between them. CDR3 length equals 15 residues. This record belongs to a study of blood T cells in healthy people across ages. Study-level findings and limits: Unsorted PBMCs prevented conclusive naive versus antigen-experienced comparison. Investigators viewed diversity estimates from one million T cells as underestimates, the study reported.

Then a second PCR, running roughly 7 to 11 cycles, was carried out with a sample-barcoded 5' primer and a J-beta primer mix. The authors tagged each cDNA molecule using a template-switch adaptor with 12 random nucleotides. MiXCR, applied by TCRdb to the 5' RACE reads, yields one record per CDR3 protein. The sample records about a million distinct CDR3 sequences, roughly half being singletons. A minimum of 7 million PBMCs was isolated per sample. The receptor was derived from a woman in her fifties or sixties in good health. Sequenced sample: blood. The rearrangement joins TRBV28 to TRBJ2-3; D is possibly TRBD2 (6 bases). The CDR3 reads CASSSAGGYTDTQYF. As DNA, the CDR3 is TGTGCCAGCAGTTCTGCCGGGGGATACACAGATACGCAGTATTTT.